The next 5 T cell receptor beta chains were all read from a single sample in a study of shared clonotypes between healthy human individuals. CD45RO-negative, CCR7-selected cells formed the naive CD8 fraction, which excluded terminally differentiated effector memory CD45RA+ cells. The table came from immunoSEQ multiplex PCR; TCRdb's copy has only in-frame clones and leaves some out. The sample carries around 580,000 clones, roughly 98% recorded once. Specimen: naive CD8+ T cells sorted from blood. The receptor source for this set is a man aged 25 to 40 in good health.

This rearrangement joins TRBV11-2 to TRBJ1-2; the D is unclear. CDR1 is SGHAT and CDR2 is FQNNGV in the germline V gene. The CDR3 has 15 residues. Deletions cut 6 bases from V and 10 bases from J, with 24 bases between. The CDR3 spells CASSSGEGQGWNYTF. In DNA form, the CDR3 reads TGTGCCAGCAGTTCGGGCGAAGGGCAAGGTTGGAACTACACCTTC.

The V call is TRBV13, the J call TRBJ1-1; the D is unclear. Trimming left V 0 bases short and J 0 bases short, with 8 bases between. CDR1 and CDR2 (germline): PRHDT, FYEKMQ (reference sequence). The CDR3 totals 15 residues. CDR3 bases: TGTGCCAGCAGCTTAGGCCAGGCCATGAACACTGAAGCTTTCTTT. This codes for CASSLGQAMNTEAFF.

The table lists this clone with a count of one. The CDR3 loop is CASSLEAAGVNEQFF. In nucleotides, the CDR3 is TGTGCCAGCAGCTTGGAGGCGGCAGGGGTCAATGAGCAGTTCTTC. The chain employs TRBV5-6 and TRBJ2-1, with D perhaps matching TRBD1 (6 bases). The CDR3 has 15 amino acids. CDR1 SGHDT and CDR2 YYEEEE come from the germline V gene. Between the trimmed V and J ends, which lost 0 bases and 6 bases, there was a span of 13 bases.

This chain links TRBV5-5 with TRBJ2-7; D is ambiguous. Germline assignment: CDR1 SGHKS and CDR2 YYEKEE (reference sequence). The length of the CDR3 is 13 residues. V was cut by 1 base and J by 2 bases, with 7 bases left in between. The CDR3 coding sequence is TGTGCCAGCAGCTTGTCGGAGACCTACGAGCAGTACTTC. Its translation is CASSLSETYEQYF.

The gene calls are TRBV9 and TRBJ2-1; 11 positions agree with TRBD2. Germline trimming cut 1 base from V and 6 bases from J; bases unmatched to any gene: 6. The V gene's germline CDR1 is SGDLS and CDR2 YYNGEE. The CDR3 covers 16 residues. CDR3 in amino acids: CASSVWGLAASNEQFF. DNA of the CDR3: TGTGCCAGCAGCGTATGGGGACTAGCGGCCTCCAATGAGCAGTTCTTC.